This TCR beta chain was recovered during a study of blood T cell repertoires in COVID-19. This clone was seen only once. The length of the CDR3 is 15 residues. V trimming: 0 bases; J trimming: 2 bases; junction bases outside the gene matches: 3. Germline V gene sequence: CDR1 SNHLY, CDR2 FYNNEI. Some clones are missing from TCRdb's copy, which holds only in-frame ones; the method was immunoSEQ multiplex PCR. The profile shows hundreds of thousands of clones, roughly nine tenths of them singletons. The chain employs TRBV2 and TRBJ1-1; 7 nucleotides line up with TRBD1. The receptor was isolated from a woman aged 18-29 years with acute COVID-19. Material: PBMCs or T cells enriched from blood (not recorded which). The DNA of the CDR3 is TGTGCCAGCAGTGAAGCCGGGACAGATAACACTGAAGCTTTCTTT. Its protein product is CASSEAGTDNTEAFF. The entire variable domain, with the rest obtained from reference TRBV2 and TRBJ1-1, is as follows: EPEVTQTPSHQVTQMGQEVILRCVPISNHLYFYWYRQILGQKVEFLVSFYNNEISEKSEIFDDQFSVERPDGSNFTLKIRSTKLEDSAMYFCASSEAGTDNTEAFFGQGTRLTVV.